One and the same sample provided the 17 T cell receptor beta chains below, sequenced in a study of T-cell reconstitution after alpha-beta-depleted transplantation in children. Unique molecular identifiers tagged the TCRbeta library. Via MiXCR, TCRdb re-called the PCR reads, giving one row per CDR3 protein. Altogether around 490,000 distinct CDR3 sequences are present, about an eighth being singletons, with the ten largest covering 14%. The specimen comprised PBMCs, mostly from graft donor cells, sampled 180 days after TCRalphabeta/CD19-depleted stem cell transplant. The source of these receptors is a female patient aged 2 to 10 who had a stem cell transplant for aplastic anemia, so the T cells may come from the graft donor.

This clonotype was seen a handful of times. CDR3 in DNA: TGTGCCATCAGTGAATTATCCGTATCCACTGAAGCTTTCTTT. Protein: CAISELSVSTEAFF. This chain connects TRBV10-3 to TRBJ1-1; the D is unclear. The length of the CDR3 is 14 residues. V lost 3 bases, J lost 4 bases, and 12 bases lay in between. The germline V gene has CDR1 ENHRY and CDR2 SYGVKD.

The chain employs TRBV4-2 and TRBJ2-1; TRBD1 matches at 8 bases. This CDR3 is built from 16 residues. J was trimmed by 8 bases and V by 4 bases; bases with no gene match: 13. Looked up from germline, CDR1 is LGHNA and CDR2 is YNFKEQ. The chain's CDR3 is CASSLRRTGSVHEQFF. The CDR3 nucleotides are TGTGCCAGCAGCCTCCGGCGGACAGGGAGCGTGCATGAGCAGTTCTTC.

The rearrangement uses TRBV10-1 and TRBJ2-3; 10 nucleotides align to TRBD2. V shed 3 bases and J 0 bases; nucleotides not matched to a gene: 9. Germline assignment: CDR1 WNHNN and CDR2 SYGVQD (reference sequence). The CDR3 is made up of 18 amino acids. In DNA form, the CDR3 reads TGCGCCAGCAGTGATTCCGGGACTAGCGCAGCTAGCACAGATACGCAGTATTTT. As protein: CASSDSGTSAASTDTQYF.

CDR3 sequence (DNA): TGTGCCAGCAGTTTAACAGGGAGTAATTCACCCCTCCACTTT. As protein: CASSLTGSNSPLHF. V gene TRBV12-3 or TRBV12-4 combines with J gene TRBJ1-6, with D tentatively TRBD1 (6 bases). This CDR3 contains 14 residues. The V end was cut by 2 bases, the J end by 6 bases, with 8 bases between.

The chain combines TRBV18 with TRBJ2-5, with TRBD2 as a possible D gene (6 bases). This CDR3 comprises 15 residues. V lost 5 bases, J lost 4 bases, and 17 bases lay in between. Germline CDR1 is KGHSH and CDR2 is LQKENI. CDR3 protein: CASSGKRQGGETQYF. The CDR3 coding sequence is TGTGCCAGCTCAGGGAAGAGGCAGGGAGGAGAGACCCAGTACTTC. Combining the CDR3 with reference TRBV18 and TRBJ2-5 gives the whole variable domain NAGVMQNPRHLVRRRGQEARLRCSPMKGHSHVYWYRQLPEEGLKFMVYLQKENIIDESGMPKERFSAEFPKEGPSILRIQQVVRGDSAAYFCASSGKRQGGETQYFGPGTRLLVL.

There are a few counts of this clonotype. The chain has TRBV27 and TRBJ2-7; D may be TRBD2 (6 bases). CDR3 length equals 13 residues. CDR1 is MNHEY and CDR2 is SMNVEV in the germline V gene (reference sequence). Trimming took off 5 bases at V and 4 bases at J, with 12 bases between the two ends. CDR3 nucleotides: TGTGCCAGCAGTACCCTCCGGGAGTACGAGCAGTACTTC. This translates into CASSTLREYEQYF.

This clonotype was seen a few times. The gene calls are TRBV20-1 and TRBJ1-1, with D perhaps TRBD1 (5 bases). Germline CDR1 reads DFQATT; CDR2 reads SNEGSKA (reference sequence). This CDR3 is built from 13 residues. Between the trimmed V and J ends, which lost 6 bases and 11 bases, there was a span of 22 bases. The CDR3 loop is CSAEGHWAPGAFF. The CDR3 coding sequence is TGCAGTGCCGAAGGACACTGGGCCCCCGGCGCTTTCTTT.

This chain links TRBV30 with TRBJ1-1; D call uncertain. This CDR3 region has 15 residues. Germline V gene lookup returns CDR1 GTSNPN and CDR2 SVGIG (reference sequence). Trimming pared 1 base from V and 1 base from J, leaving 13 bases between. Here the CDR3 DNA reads TGTGCCTGGAGTGGGGGTCCGGGAGCGAACACTGAAGCTTTCTTT. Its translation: CAWSGGPGANTEAFF.

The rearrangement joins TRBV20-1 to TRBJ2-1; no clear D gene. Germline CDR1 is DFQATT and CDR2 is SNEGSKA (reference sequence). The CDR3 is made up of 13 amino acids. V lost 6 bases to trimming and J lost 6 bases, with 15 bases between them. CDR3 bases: TGCAGTGCCCTAACTTGGGCTAGCAATGAGCAGTTCTTC. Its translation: CSALTWASNEQFF.

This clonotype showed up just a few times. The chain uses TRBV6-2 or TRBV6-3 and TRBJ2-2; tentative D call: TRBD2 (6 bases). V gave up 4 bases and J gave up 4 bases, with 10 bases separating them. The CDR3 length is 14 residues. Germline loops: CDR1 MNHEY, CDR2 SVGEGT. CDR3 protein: CASSSTLATGELFF. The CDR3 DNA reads TGTGCCAGCAGTTCCACACTAGCCACCGGGGAGCTGTTTTTT.

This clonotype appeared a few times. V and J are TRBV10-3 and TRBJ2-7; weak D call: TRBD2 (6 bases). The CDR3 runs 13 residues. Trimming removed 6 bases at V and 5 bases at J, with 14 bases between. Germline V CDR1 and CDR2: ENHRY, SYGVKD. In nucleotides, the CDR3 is TGTGCCATCAGGGCCGGGGAGGAGGACGAGCAGTACGTC. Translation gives CAIRAGEEDEQYV.

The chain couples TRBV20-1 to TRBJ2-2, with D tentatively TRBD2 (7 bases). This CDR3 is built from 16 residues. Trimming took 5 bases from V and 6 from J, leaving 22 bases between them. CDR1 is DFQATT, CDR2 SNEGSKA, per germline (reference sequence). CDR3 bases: TGCAGTGCTTACGCAATGTTGGGGGGGCCGGCCGGGGAGCTGTTTTTT. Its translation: CSAYAMLGGPAGELFF.

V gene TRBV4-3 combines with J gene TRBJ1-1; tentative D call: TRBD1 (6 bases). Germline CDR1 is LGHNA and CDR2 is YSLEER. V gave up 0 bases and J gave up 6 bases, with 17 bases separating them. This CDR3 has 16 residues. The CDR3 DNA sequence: TGCGCCAGCAGCCAAGATCTCCTGGGGGGGGGCCCTGAAGCTTTCTTT. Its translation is CASSQDLLGGGPEAFF.

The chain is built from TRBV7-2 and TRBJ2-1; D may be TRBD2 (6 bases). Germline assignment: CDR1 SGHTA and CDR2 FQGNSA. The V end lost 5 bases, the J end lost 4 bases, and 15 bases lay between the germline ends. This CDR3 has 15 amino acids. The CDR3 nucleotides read TGTGCCAGCAGCCGAACCGGGAGAATGTACAATGAGCAGTTCTTC. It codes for CASSRTGRMYNEQFF.

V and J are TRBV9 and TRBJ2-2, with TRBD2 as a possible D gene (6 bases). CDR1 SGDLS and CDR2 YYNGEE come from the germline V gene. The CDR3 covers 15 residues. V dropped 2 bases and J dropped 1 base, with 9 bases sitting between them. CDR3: CASSVGGVNTGELFF. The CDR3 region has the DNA TGTGCCAGCAGCGTCGGCGGGGTGAACACCGGGGAGCTGTTTTTT.

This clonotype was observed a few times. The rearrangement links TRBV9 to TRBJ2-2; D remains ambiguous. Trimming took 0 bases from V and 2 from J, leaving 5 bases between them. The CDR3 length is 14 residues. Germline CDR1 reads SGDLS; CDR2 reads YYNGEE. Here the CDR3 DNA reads TGTGCCAGCAGCGTAGGGATAAACACCGGGGAGCTGTTTTTT. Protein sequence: CASSVGINTGELFF.

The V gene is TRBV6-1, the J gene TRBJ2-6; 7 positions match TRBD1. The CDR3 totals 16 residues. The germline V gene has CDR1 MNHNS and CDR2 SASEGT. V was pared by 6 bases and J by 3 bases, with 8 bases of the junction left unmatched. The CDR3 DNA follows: TGTGCCAGCAGGCACACCGGGACAGTTGGGGCCAACGTCCTGACTTTC. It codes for CASRHTGTVGANVLTF.